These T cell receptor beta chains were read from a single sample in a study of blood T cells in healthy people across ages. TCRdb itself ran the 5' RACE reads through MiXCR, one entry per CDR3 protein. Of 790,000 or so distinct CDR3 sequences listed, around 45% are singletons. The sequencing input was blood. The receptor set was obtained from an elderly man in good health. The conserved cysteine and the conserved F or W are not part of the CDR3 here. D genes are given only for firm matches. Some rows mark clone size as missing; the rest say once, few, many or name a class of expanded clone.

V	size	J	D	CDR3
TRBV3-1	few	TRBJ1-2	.	ASRNAGAGGYT
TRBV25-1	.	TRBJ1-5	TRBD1	ASSKGQGRQPQH
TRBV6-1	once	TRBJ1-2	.	ASSEEAVRGYT
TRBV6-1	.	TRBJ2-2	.	ASKGGHPNTGELF
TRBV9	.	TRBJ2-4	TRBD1	ASSARTGWDKNIQY
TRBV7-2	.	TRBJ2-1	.	ASRRRWGGMGNEQF
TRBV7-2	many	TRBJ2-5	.	ASSPPRTSEQY
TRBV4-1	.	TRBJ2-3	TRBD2	ASSHPSPKSGRPFTDTQY
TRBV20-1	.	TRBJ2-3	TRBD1	SARQGMADTQY
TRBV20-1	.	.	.	SALPHTAETQY
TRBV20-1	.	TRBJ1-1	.	SAPSVAGKNTEAF
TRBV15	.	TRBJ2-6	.	ATSRDPGGGANVLT
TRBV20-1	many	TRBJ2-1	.	SARWATSRNEQF
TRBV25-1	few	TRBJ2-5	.	ASSLGSPGGQETQY
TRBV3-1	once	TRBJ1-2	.	ASSQDFQSPNYGYT
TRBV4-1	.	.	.	ASSQVRGGYNEQY
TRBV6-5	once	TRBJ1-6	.	ASSQSEESYNSPLH
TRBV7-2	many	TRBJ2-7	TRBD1	ASSLRDRRY
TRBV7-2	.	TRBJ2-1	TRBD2	ANSRWTSGTSYNEQF
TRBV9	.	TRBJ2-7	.	ASSVGSVGDEQY
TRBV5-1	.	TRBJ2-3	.	ASSLVPSDTDTQY
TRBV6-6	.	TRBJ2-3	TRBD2	ASKGGSLDTQY
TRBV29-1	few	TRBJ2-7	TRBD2	SVFSGYEQY
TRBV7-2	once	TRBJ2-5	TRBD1	ASSQRDRGSETQY
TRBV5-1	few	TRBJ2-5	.	ASSLGTIQETQY
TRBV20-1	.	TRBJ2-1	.	SARNTGKNEQF
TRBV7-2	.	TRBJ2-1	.	ASSRWGSSYNEQF
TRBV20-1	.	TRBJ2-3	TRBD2	SNGLAGTDTQY
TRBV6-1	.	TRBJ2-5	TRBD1	ASSEVRTGGPETQY
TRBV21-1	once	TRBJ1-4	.	ASSKRQEQGLF
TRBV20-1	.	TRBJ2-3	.	SASWQGVSTDTQY
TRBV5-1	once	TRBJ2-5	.	ASSTGRAQETRY
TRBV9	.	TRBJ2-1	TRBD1	ASSEGTGEFYNEQF
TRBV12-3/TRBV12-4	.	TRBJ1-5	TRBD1	ASSPDREGHQPQH
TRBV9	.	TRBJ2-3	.	ASSVGQGTRDTQY
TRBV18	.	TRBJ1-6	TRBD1	ASSPTNPTGANSPLH
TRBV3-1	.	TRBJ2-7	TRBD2	ASSQDSGLAGGPRYEQY
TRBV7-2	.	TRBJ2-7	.	ASSYSAFGGAAYEQY
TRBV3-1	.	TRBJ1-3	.	ASSRWGEGASGNTIY
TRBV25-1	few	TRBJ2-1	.	ASSVLGASYNEQF
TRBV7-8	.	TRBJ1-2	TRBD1	ASSFRQGPNYGYT
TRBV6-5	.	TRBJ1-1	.	ASSTYQEAF
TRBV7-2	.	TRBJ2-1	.	ASSIRSFGYNEQF
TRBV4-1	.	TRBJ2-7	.	ASSQDWSGEQY
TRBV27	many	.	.	ASSLGRVGEQY
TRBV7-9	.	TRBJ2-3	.	ASSLKTQY